These 21 T cell receptor beta chains came from one sample sequenced in a study of cytomegalovirus exposure and HLA in healthy donors. The PCR ran on 60 Vbeta and 13 Jbeta primers. Assay used: immunoSEQ multiplex PCR; TCRdb lists only in-frame clones, some missing. In the table there are around 190,000 clones, 65% to 90% of which are singletons. Sequencing was performed on PBMCs. The receptors here all came from a woman aged 25-40 years in good health and CMV-seronegative.

This chain uses TRBV28 with TRBJ2-5; D is unresolved. The germline V gene has CDR1 MDHEN and CDR2 SYDVKM. Deletions cut 5 bases from V and 1 base from J, with 11 bases between. The CDR3 is made up of 14 amino acids. The CDR3 nucleotides are TGTGCCAGCAGTGAAGACTGGCCCCAAGAGACCCAGTACTTC. Translated: CASSEDWPQETQYF.

This rearrangement joins TRBV28 to TRBJ2-7; no definite D call. V lost 2 bases and J 2 bases, leaving 13 bases between the germline ends. Germline values: CDR1 MDHEN, CDR2 SYDVKM. There are 15 residues in the CDR3. CDR3 in DNA: TGTGCCAGCAGTTTAATGGAGTCCTCAACCTACGAGCAGTACTTC. Translating it yields CASSLMESSTYEQYF.

The CDR3 protein is CASSPVSANQRVTEAFF. The CDR3 bases are TGTGCCAGCAGCCCCGTGTCGGCCAACCAGAGGGTTACTGAAGCTTTCTTT. J is TRBJ1-1 and V is TRBV7-8; D call uncertain. V was cut by 5 bases and J by 5 bases, with 24 bases left in between. Looked up from germline, CDR1 is SGHVS and CDR2 is FQNEAQ. The CDR3 is made up of 17 amino acids.

The genes are TRBV7-2 and TRBJ2-7; unclear D gene. Trimming removed 4 bases at V and 4 bases at J, with 11 bases between. The CDR3 spans 13 residues. Germline CDR1 SGHTA, CDR2 FQGNSA. CDR3 loop: CASSSSPSYEQYF. CDR3 in DNA: TGTGCCAGCAGCTCCTCTCCCTCTTACGAGCAGTACTTC.

V usage is TRBV28 and J usage is TRBJ2-1, with 9 positions matching TRBD2. The CDR3 runs 19 residues. Per germline, CDR1 MDHEN and CDR2 SYDVKM. V was clipped by 4 bases and J by 0 bases; unmatched bases: 13. CDR3 loop: CASSSRGAGGVNSYNEQFF. CDR3 nucleotide sequence: TGTGCCAGCAGTTCCCGGGGAGCGGGAGGAGTCAACTCCTACAATGAGCAGTTCTTC.

The chain has TRBV30 and TRBJ2-7; TRBD1 matches at 11 bases. V was clipped by 4 bases and J by 6 bases; unmatched bases: 5. In germline, CDR1 is GTSNPN, CDR2 SVGIG (reference sequence). There are 13 residues in the CDR3. The CDR3 sequence: CAWTRGQGVEQYF. CDR3 DNA sequence: TGTGCCTGGACCCGGGGACAGGGGGTCGAGCAGTACTTC.

The chain couples TRBV5-5 to TRBJ2-1; D remains ambiguous. V gave up 0 bases and J gave up 4 bases, with 5 bases separating them. The germline CDR1 and CDR2 sequences are SGHKS and YYEKEE (reference sequence). The CDR3 sequence is 13 residues long. DNA of the CDR3: TGTGCCAGCAGCTTGGGAGCGTACAATGAGCAGTTCTTC. Encoded protein: CASSLGAYNEQFF.

The rearrangement links TRBV18 to TRBJ2-2; TRBD2 aligns across 13 bases. This CDR3 spans 16 amino acids. Germline lookup yields CDR1 KGHSH and CDR2 LQKENI. Germline trimming cut 5 bases from V and 6 bases from J; bases unmatched to any gene: 6. Here the CDR3 DNA reads TGTGCCAGCTCATCGGGACTAGCGGGAAATGCCGGGGAGCTGTTTTTT. This encodes CASSSGLAGNAGELFF.

J is TRBJ2-4 and V is TRBV7-8; D is perhaps TRBD1 (6 bases). Germline CDR1 and CDR2: SGHVS and FQNEAQ. The CDR3 runs 13 residues. V was clipped by 3 bases and J by 4 bases, with 7 bases between them. The CDR3 sequence: CASSFDRKNIQYF. CDR3 DNA sequence: TGTGCCAGCAGCTTTGACAGGAAAAACATTCAGTACTTC. The full variable domain, rest sourced from reference TRBV7-8 and TRBJ2-4, is GAGVSQSPRYKVAKRGQDVALRCDPISGHVSLFWYQQALGQGPEFLTYFQNEAQLDKSGLPSDRFFAERPEGSVSTLKIQRTQQEDSAVYLCASSFDRKNIQYFGAGTRLSVL.

The chain has TRBV6-1 and TRBJ2-3, with TRBD2 matching 8 bases. This CDR3 is 15 amino acids long. J gave up 5 bases and V 4 bases, and 8 bases lay outside the gene matches. Germline loops: CDR1 MNHNS, CDR2 SASEGT. CDR3 DNA: TGTGCCAGCAGTGCAAAGCGGGAGTTAAAAGATACGCAGTATTTT. Its translation: CASSAKRELKDTQYF.

This clone was seen once. V and J are TRBV27 and TRBJ1-1; weak D call: TRBD1 (5 bases). The length of the CDR3 is 15 residues. V was shortened by 3 bases and J by 0 bases, with 11 bases between the two germline ends. Germline assignment: CDR1 MNHEY and CDR2 SMNVEV (reference sequence). The CDR3 region has the DNA TGTGCCAGCAGTTTCCGAGACAGCTTGAACACTGAAGCTTTCTTT. Translating it yields CASSFRDSLNTEAFF.

This chain uses TRBV28 with TRBJ2-5; 12 bases are shared with TRBD2. CDR1 MDHEN and CDR2 SYDVKM come from the germline V gene. The CDR3 has 16 residues. V shed 8 bases, J shed 9 bases, and the junction held 16 bases outside the gene matches. CDR3 amino acids: CASGPSSGRAWEAQYF. CDR3 nucleotide sequence: TGTGCCAGCGGACCCTCTAGCGGGAGGGCCTGGGAGGCCCAGTACTTC.

The genes are TRBV5-1 and TRBJ2-1, with TRBD1 identical over 9 bases. The germline CDR1 and CDR2 sequences are SGHRS and YFSETQ. The CDR3 loop spans 15 amino acids. The V gene end was trimmed by 0 bases and the J gene end by 7 bases; junction bases not matched to a gene: 5. CDR3 sequence (DNA): TGCGCCAGCAGCTTGGGGGACAGGGAATTGAATGAGCAGTTCTTC. It encodes CASSLGDRELNEQFF.

This clone was counted a single time. This chain connects TRBV6-6 to TRBJ2-1; weak D call: TRBD1 (5 bases). CDR1 is MNHNY, CDR2 SVGAGI, per germline (reference sequence). V gave up 2 bases and J gave up 9 bases, with 17 bases separating them. The CDR3 loop spans 15 amino acids. CDR3 in amino acids: CASSYRVRGMSEQFF. The CDR3 DNA sequence: TGTGCCAGCAGTTACAGGGTAAGGGGAATGAGTGAGCAGTTCTTC.

The V and J genes are TRBV2 and TRBJ1-1; D uncertain. This CDR3 is built from 13 residues. CDR1 SNHLY and CDR2 FYNNEI come from the germline V gene. With 5 bases removed from V and 1 base from J, the gap between germline ends came to 8 bases. CDR3 protein: CASSFSRNTEAFF. For the CDR3, the DNA is TGTGCCAGCAGTTTTAGCCGGAACACTGAAGCTTTCTTT.

This sequence joins TRBV5-1 and TRBJ1-2; the D is unclear. The length of the CDR3 is 15 residues. Germline V gives CDR1 SGHRS, CDR2 YFSETQ. The V end was cut by 0 bases, the J end by 4 bases, with 13 bases between. The CDR3 loop reads CASSLGSRWSYGYTF. DNA for the CDR3: TGCGCCAGCAGCTTGGGGTCCAGGTGGTCCTATGGCTACACCTTC.

The chain uses TRBV7-8 and TRBJ1-2; D perhaps matches TRBD1 (5 bases). Germline CDR1 SGHVS, CDR2 FQNEAQ. Deletions cut 4 bases from V and 8 bases from J, with 14 bases between. The CDR3 is 13 amino acids. The chain's CDR3 is CASSSRRGSGYTF. The CDR3, as DNA: TGTGCCAGCAGCTCCCGGCGGGGGAGCGGCTACACCTTC.

The rearrangement links TRBV6-1 to TRBJ2-7; D perhaps matches TRBD1 (6 bases). CDR1 is MNHNS, CDR2 SASEGT, per germline. The germline V and J ends were trimmed by 3 bases and 2 bases, with 11 bases remaining between them. The CDR3 covers 14 residues. CDR3 nucleotide sequence: TGTGCCAGCAGTGATTACAGGGCTCCCTACGAGCAGTACTTC. As protein: CASSDYRAPYEQYF.

The chain links TRBV6-1 to TRBJ2-1; tentatively, D is TRBD2 (6 bases). V was trimmed by 7 bases and J by 9 bases, leaving 19 bases between them. CDR1 and CDR2 from the germline V gene are MNHNS and SASEGT. The CDR3 covers 14 residues. The CDR3 spells CASKRAQEYSEQFF. The CDR3 bases are TGTGCCAGCAAGCGGGCTCAGGAGTATAGTGAGCAGTTCTTC.

The chain joins TRBV9 to TRBJ2-2; maybe TRBD2 (5 bases). CDR3 size: 15 residues. Per germline, CDR1 SGDLS and CDR2 YYNGEE. Trimming left V 1 base short and J 1 base short, with 8 bases between. The CDR3 protein is CASSVYGMNTGELFF. In nucleotides, the CDR3 is TGTGCCAGCAGCGTATACGGGATGAACACCGGGGAGCTGTTTTTT.

This clone was seen just once. V and J are TRBV27 and TRBJ1-1, with TRBD1 matching 8 bases. The V and J ends lost 6 bases and 1 base, in that order; junction bases with no gene match: 4. The germline V gene has CDR1 MNHEY and CDR2 SMNVEV (reference sequence). The CDR3 loop spans 14 amino acids. This CDR3 is CASRKTGGNTEAFF. The CDR3 nucleotides are TGTGCCAGCAGAAAAACAGGGGGGAACACTGAAGCTTTCTTT.